Listed below are T cell receptor beta chains from one sample, sequenced in a study of CD8 T cells in Susac syndrome. TCRdb ran MiXCR on the immunoSEQ multiplex PCR reads and lists one entry per CDR3 protein. The data show around 200,000 distinct CDR3 sequences, with approximately 95% seen just once and about 0.17% held by the top ten. What was sequenced was CD8+ T cells from PBMCs. These receptors originate from a human donor with Susac syndrome. Each CDR3 is given with its conserved first and last residue. D genes are given only for firm matches. Clone size is not always given. Where it is, it says once, few, many or a class for expanded clones.

d_gene: NA; v_gene: TRBV13; abundance: NA; j_gene: TRBJ2-3; CDR3nt: TGTGCCAGCAGCTTAAGGGTTGGGGCTGACGCTAGCACAGATACGCAGTATTTT; CDR3aa: CASSLRVGADASTDTQYF
d_gene: NA; v_gene: TRBV29-1; abundance: NA; j_gene: TRBJ2-2; CDR3nt: TGCAGCGCAACAGGACCCGGAACAACCGGGGAGCTGTTTTTT; CDR3aa: CSATGPGTTGELFF
d_gene: NA; v_gene: TRBV5-4; abundance: NA; j_gene: TRBJ2-1; CDR3nt: TGTGCCAGCAGCTTTGGGGGAGGCGGGAATTCTTACAATGAGCAGTTCTTC; CDR3aa: CASSFGGGGNSYNEQFF
d_gene: NA; v_gene: TRBV9; abundance: NA; j_gene: TRBJ2-3; CDR3nt: TGTGCCAGCAGCGTAGAGAACAGGGCCACAGATACGCAGTATTTT; CDR3aa: CASSVENRATDTQYF
d_gene: TRBD2; v_gene: TRBV9; abundance: NA; j_gene: TRBJ2-5; CDR3nt: TGTGCCAGCAGCCCAACAACGGGACTAGCGCGGGAGACCCAGTACTTC; CDR3aa: CASSPTTGLARETQYF
d_gene: NA; v_gene: TRBV11-2; abundance: NA; j_gene: TRBJ2-7; CDR3nt: TGTGCCAGCAGCCCTGGTCGGAGGGTTAGCGAGCAGTACTTC; CDR3aa: CASSPGRRVSEQYF
d_gene: NA; v_gene: TRBV14; abundance: once; j_gene: TRBJ2-1; CDR3nt: TGTGCCAGCAGCCAAGATTGGGGTGAGCAGTTCTTC; CDR3aa: CASSQDWGEQFF
d_gene: TRBD2; v_gene: TRBV3-1; abundance: once; j_gene: TRBJ2-5; CDR3nt: TGTGCCAGCAGCCACCCTAGCGGGGGGTCAATAACCCAAGAGACCCAGTACTTC; CDR3aa: CASSHPSGGSITQETQYF
d_gene: TRBD1; v_gene: TRBV16; abundance: NA; j_gene: TRBJ1-5; CDR3nt: TGTGCCAGCAGCCAATCAACAGGGGGCCGAGATCAGCCCCAGCATTTT; CDR3aa: CASSQSTGGRDQPQHF
d_gene: TRBD2; v_gene: TRBV6-5; abundance: once; j_gene: TRBJ2-1; CDR3nt: TGTGCCAGCAGTTACGTACCGGGGGGGCCGCATGAGCAGTTCTTC; CDR3aa: CASSYVPGGPHEQFF
d_gene: TRBD2; v_gene: TRBV12-3/TRBV12-4; abundance: NA; j_gene: TRBJ2-1; CDR3nt: TGTGCCAGCAGTCCACTAGCGTCGAGCTCCTACAATGAGCAGTTCTTC; CDR3aa: CASSPLASSSYNEQFF
d_gene: TRBD2; v_gene: TRBV7-9; abundance: NA; j_gene: TRBJ2-1; CDR3nt: TGTGCCAGCAGCTTAGCGCTCGGGACTAGCGGCGCTTACAATGAGCAGTTCTTC; CDR3aa: CASSLALGTSGAYNEQFF
d_gene: NA; v_gene: TRBV6-5; abundance: NA; j_gene: TRBJ2-2; CDR3nt: TGTGCCAGCAGACAGGACCCGAACACCGGGGAGCTGTTTTTT; CDR3aa: CASRQDPNTGELFF
d_gene: NA; v_gene: TRBV3-1; abundance: NA; j_gene: TRBJ2-1; CDR3nt: TGTGCCAGCAGCCAATTGTGGGGATTCAACAATGAGCAGTTCTTC; CDR3aa: CASSQLWGFNNEQFF
d_gene: TRBD1; v_gene: TRBV6-1; abundance: NA; j_gene: TRBJ1-1; CDR3nt: TGTGCCAGCAGTGAGGGACAGGGGGAATGGAGGGCTGAAGCTTTCTTT; CDR3aa: CASSEGQGEWRAEAFF
d_gene: NA; v_gene: TRBV6-5; abundance: NA; j_gene: TRBJ1-1; CDR3nt: TGTGCCAGCAAGGGAAGTGGGAACACTGAAGCTTTCTTT; CDR3aa: CASKGSGNTEAFF
d_gene: TRBD2; v_gene: TRBV24-1; abundance: once; j_gene: TRBJ2-1; CDR3nt: TGTGCCACCAGTGATTTGGAGACTAGCGGGAGTAATGAGCAGTTCTTC; CDR3aa: CATSDLETSGSNEQFF
d_gene: NA; v_gene: TRBV4-1; abundance: NA; j_gene: TRBJ2-3; CDR3nt: TGCGCCAGCAGCCAAGATGGGCTTGGAGGGGCAGATACGCAGTATTTT; CDR3aa: CASSQDGLGGADTQYF
d_gene: NA; v_gene: TRBV2; abundance: NA; j_gene: TRBJ2-1; CDR3nt: TGTGCCAGCAGCCGATACTCCGCCGAAGCCTACAATGAGCAGTTCTTC; CDR3aa: CASSRYSAEAYNEQFF
d_gene: TRBD1; v_gene: TRBV2; abundance: NA; j_gene: TRBJ2-7; CDR3nt: TGTGCCAGCAGTGAAATGAGACAGGGTTTGAACGAGCAGTACTTC; CDR3aa: CASSEMRQGLNEQYF
d_gene: TRBD2; v_gene: TRBV7-8; abundance: NA; j_gene: TRBJ2-7; CDR3nt: TGTGCCAGCAGCTCCACGGGACTAGCGGCGCAGGGGCAGTACTTC; CDR3aa: CASSSTGLAAQGQYF
d_gene: NA; v_gene: TRBV29-1; abundance: NA; j_gene: TRBJ1-2; CDR3nt: TGCAGCGTTGAACCGCGGATGGGCGCAAACTATGGCTACACCTTC; CDR3aa: CSVEPRMGANYGYTF
d_gene: TRBD2; v_gene: TRBV7-3; abundance: NA; j_gene: TRBJ2-7; CDR3nt: TGTGCCAGCAGCACGTCTAGCGGGGGTCTCAACGAGCAGTACTTC; CDR3aa: CASSTSSGGLNEQYF
d_gene: TRBD1; v_gene: TRBV19; abundance: NA; j_gene: TRBJ1-2; CDR3nt: TGTGCCAGTAGTAGGGGACAGGACCTCCATGGCTACACCTTC; CDR3aa: CASSRGQDLHGYTF
d_gene: TRBD1; v_gene: TRBV10-3; abundance: NA; j_gene: TRBJ2-7; CDR3nt: TGTGCCATCAGTCACGGGCCTAATTCAAACAGGGGGCGCCACGAGCAGTACTTC; CDR3aa: CAISHGPNSNRGRHEQYF
d_gene: TRBD1; v_gene: TRBV13; abundance: NA; j_gene: TRBJ1-1; CDR3nt: TGTGCCAGCAGCTTAGGGGGACAGGCTACCTTTGAAGCTTTCTTT; CDR3aa: CASSLGGQATFEAFF
d_gene: NA; v_gene: TRBV5-1; abundance: once; j_gene: TRBJ2-7; CDR3nt: TGCGCCAGCAGTCCTTTGGGGACCTACGAGCAGTACTTC; CDR3aa: CASSPLGTYEQYF
d_gene: NA; v_gene: TRBV9; abundance: NA; j_gene: TRBJ1-3; CDR3nt: TGTGCCAGCAGCGTAGGAGTGGGGGGCGCTGGAAACACCATATATTTT; CDR3aa: CASSVGVGGAGNTIYF
d_gene: NA; v_gene: TRBV15; abundance: NA; j_gene: TRBJ1-1; CDR3nt: TGTGCCACCAGCACGATGGAGAACACTGAAGCTTTCTTT; CDR3aa: CATSTMENTEAFF
d_gene: NA; v_gene: TRBV5-6; abundance: NA; j_gene: TRBJ1-5; CDR3nt: TGTGCCAGCAGAAACCGGGACCGAGCCTCGATTGGACATCAGCCCCAGCATTTT; CDR3aa: CASRNRDRASIGHQPQHF
d_gene: NA; v_gene: TRBV20-1; abundance: NA; j_gene: TRBJ2-3; CDR3nt: TGCAGTGCTAAACAGACGTTTAGCACAGATACGCAGTATTTT; CDR3aa: CSAKQTFSTDTQYF
d_gene: TRBD2; v_gene: TRBV28; abundance: NA; j_gene: TRBJ2-2; CDR3nt: TGTGCCAGCAGTTTACGGGGAGGGAGGACCACCGGGGAGCTGTTTTTT; CDR3aa: CASSLRGGRTTGELFF
d_gene: NA; v_gene: TRBV4-1; abundance: once; j_gene: TRBJ2-7; CDR3nt: TGCGCCAGCAGCCAAGTTAACAGGGTGGACGAGCAGTACTTC; CDR3aa: CASSQVNRVDEQYF
d_gene: NA; v_gene: TRBV29-1; abundance: NA; j_gene: TRBJ1-5; CDR3nt: TGCAGCGTTGATGGGGGTAATAGCAATCAGCCCCAGCATTTT; CDR3aa: CSVDGGNSNQPQHF
d_gene: NA; v_gene: TRBV2; abundance: NA; j_gene: TRBJ1-5; CDR3nt: TGTGCCAGCAGTGAAGGGGGACAGCCCCAGCATTTT; CDR3aa: CASSEGGQPQHF
d_gene: TRBD2; v_gene: TRBV13; abundance: NA; j_gene: TRBJ2-1; CDR3nt: TGTGCCAGCAGCTCAGCGGGACTAGCACCAATGGGTGAGCAGTTCTTC; CDR3aa: CASSSAGLAPMGEQFF
d_gene: TRBD2; v_gene: TRBV20-1; abundance: NA; j_gene: TRBJ2-5; CDR3nt: TGCAGTGCTTCGGACCTGAAACTAGCGGGGGGGCTACAAGAGACCCAGTACTTC; CDR3aa: CSASDLKLAGGLQETQYF
d_gene: TRBD2; v_gene: TRBV18; abundance: NA; j_gene: TRBJ2-7; CDR3nt: TGTGCCAGCTCACCACCTGTAGCGGGGGGGCCCAACGAGCAGTACTTC; CDR3aa: CASSPPVAGGPNEQYF
d_gene: NA; v_gene: TRBV4-2; abundance: NA; j_gene: TRBJ1-1; CDR3nt: TGTGCCAGCAGCCAAGGGAGGACAGCTACTGAAGCTTTCTTT; CDR3aa: CASSQGRTATEAFF
d_gene: NA; v_gene: TRBV7-8; abundance: once; j_gene: TRBJ1-3; CDR3nt: TGTGCCAGCAGCTCCGAGGTTCAGAGCGCTAGGAACACCATATATTTT; CDR3aa: CASSSEVQSARNTIYF
d_gene: NA; v_gene: TRBV28; abundance: NA; j_gene: TRBJ1-2; CDR3nt: TGTGCCAGCAGCCCAATCAACAGGGATGGCTACACCTTC; CDR3aa: CASSPINRDGYTF
d_gene: NA; v_gene: TRBV28; abundance: NA; j_gene: TRBJ2-7; CDR3nt: TGTGCCAGCAGACCCGGACAGACCGACCCCGAGCAGTACTTC; CDR3aa: CASRPGQTDPEQYF
d_gene: TRBD2; v_gene: TRBV4-1; abundance: NA; j_gene: TRBJ2-7; CDR3nt: TGCGCCAGCAGCCATTCTAGCGGGAGGGCCCTCTACTACGAGCAGTACTTC; CDR3aa: CASSHSSGRALYYEQYF
d_gene: TRBD1; v_gene: TRBV4-1; abundance: NA; j_gene: TRBJ1-2; CDR3nt: TGCGCCAGCAGCCAAGCGCCGGGACAGGGACACTATGGCTACACCTTC; CDR3aa: CASSQAPGQGHYGYTF
d_gene: NA; v_gene: TRBV4-1; abundance: NA; j_gene: TRBJ2-7; CDR3nt: TGCGCCAGCAGCTCCCACCTCGCGTACGAGCAGTACTTC; CDR3aa: CASSSHLAYEQYF